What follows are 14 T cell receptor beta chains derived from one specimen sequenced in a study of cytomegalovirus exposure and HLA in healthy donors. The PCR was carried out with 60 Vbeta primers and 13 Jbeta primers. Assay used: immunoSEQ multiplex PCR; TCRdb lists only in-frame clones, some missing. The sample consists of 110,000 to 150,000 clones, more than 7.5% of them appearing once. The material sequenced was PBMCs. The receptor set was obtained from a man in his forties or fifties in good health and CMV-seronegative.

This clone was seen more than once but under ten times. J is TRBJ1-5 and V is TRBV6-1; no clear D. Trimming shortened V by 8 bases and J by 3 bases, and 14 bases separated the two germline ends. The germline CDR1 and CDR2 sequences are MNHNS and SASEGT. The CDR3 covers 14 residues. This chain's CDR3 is CASLRNGDNQPQHF. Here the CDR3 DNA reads TGTGCCAGCCTCAGGAACGGGGACAATCAGCCCCAGCATTTT.

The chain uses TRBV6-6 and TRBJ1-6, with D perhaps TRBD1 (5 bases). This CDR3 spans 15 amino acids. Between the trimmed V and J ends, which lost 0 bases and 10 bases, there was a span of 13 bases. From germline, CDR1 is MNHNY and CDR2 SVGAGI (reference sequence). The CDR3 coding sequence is TGTGCCAGCAGTTACTCCGACAGTCTGGGGTCACCCCTCCACTTT. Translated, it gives CASSYSDSLGSPLHF.

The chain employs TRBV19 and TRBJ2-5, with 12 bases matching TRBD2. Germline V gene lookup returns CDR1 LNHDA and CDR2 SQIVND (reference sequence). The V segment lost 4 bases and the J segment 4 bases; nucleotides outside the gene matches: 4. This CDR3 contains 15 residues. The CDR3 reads CASSTLAGGGETQYF. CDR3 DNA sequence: TGTGCCAGTAGTACACTAGCGGGAGGAGGAGAGACCCAGTACTTC. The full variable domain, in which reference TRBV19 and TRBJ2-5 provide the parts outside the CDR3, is DGGITQSPKYLFRKEGQNVTLSCEQNLNHDAMYWYRQDPGQGLRLIYYSQIVNDFQKGDIAEGYSVSREKKESFPLTVTSAQKNPTAFYLCASSTLAGGGETQYFGPGTRLLVL.

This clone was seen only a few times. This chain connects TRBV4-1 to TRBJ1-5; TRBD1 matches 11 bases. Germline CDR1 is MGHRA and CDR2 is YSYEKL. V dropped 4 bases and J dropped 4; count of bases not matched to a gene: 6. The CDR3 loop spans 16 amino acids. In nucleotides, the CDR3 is TGCGCCAGCAGCCTTACGGACAGGGGGCTAAATCAGCCCCAGCATTTT. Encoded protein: CASSLTDRGLNQPQHF.

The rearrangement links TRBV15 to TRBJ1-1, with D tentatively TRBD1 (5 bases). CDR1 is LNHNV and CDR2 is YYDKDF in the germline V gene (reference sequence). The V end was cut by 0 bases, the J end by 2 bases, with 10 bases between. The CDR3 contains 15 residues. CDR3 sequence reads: CATSRDFRANTEAFF. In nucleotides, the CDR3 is TGTGCCACCAGCAGAGATTTCAGGGCCAACACTGAAGCTTTCTTT.

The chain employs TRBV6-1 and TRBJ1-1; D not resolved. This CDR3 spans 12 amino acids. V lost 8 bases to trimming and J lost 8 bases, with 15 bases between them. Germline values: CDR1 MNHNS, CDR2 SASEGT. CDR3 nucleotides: TGTGCCAGCGGCTCTGATGGCCGCGAAGCTTTCTTT. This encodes CASGSDGREAFF.

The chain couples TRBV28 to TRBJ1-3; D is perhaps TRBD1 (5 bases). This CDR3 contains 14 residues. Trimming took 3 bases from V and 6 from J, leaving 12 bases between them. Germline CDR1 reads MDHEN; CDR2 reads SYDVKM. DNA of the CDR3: TGTGCCAGCAGTTTTGGGGGGACTGCAAACACCATATATTTT. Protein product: CASSFGGTANTIYF.

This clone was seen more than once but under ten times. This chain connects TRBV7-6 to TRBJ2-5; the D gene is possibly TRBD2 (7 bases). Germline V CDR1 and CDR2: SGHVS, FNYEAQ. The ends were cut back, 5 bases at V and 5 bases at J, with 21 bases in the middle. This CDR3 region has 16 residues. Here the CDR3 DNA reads TGTGCCAGCAGCCCCTTAGGGGGGGGCCTTGGGGAGACCCAGTACTTC. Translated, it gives CASSPLGGGLGETQYF.

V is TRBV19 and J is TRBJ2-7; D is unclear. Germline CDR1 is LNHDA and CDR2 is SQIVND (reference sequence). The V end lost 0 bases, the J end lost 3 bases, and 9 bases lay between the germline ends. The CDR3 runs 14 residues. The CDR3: CASSIDPGGYEQYF. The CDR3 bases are TGTGCCAGTAGTATAGACCCCGGCGGCTACGAGCAGTACTTC.

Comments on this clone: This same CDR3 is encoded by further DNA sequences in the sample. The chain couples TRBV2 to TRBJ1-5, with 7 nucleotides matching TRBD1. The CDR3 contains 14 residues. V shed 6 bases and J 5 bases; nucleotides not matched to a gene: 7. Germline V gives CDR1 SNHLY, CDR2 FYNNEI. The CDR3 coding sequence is TGTGCCAGCAGCCCGAGGGGGCGCGATCAGCCCCAGCATTTT. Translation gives CASSPRGRDQPQHF.

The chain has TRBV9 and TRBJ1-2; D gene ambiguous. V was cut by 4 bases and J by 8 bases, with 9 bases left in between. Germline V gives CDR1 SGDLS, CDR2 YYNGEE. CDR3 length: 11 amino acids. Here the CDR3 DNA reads TGTGCCAGCAGCTTAAACACGGGCTACACCTTC. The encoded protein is CASSLNTGYTF. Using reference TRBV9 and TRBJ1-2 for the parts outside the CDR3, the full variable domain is DSGVTQTPKHLITATGQRVTLRCSPRSGDLSVYWYQQSLDQGLQFLIQYYNGEERAKGNILERFSAQQFPDLHSELNLSSLELGDSALYFCASSLNTGYTFGSGTRLTVV.

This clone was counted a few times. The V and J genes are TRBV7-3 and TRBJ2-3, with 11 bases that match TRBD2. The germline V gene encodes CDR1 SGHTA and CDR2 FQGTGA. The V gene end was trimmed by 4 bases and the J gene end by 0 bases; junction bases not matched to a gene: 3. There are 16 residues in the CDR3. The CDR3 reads CASSWASGGSTDTQYF. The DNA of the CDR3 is TGTGCCAGCAGCTGGGCTAGCGGGGGGAGCACAGATACGCAGTATTTT.

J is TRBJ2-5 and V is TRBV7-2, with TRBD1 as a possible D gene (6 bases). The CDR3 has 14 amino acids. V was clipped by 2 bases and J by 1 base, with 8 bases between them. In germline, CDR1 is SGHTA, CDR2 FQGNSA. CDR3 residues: CASSLRTVQETQYF. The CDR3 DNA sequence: TGTGCCAGCAGCTTAAGGACAGTCCAAGAGACCCAGTACTTC.

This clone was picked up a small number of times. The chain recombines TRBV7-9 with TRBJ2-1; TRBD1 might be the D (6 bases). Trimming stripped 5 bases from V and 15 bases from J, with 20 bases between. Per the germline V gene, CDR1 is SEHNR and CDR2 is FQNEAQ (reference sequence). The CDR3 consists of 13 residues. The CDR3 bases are TGTGCCAGCAGCGCCGACCAGGGGACGGTTCGGTTCTTC. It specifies CASSADQGTVRFF. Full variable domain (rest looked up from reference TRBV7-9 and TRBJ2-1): DTGVSQNPRHKITKRGQNVTFRCDPISEHNRLYWYRQTLGQGPEFLTYFQNEAQLEKSRLLSDRFSAERPKGSFSTLEIQRTEQGDSAMYLCASSADQGTVRFFGPGTRLTVL.